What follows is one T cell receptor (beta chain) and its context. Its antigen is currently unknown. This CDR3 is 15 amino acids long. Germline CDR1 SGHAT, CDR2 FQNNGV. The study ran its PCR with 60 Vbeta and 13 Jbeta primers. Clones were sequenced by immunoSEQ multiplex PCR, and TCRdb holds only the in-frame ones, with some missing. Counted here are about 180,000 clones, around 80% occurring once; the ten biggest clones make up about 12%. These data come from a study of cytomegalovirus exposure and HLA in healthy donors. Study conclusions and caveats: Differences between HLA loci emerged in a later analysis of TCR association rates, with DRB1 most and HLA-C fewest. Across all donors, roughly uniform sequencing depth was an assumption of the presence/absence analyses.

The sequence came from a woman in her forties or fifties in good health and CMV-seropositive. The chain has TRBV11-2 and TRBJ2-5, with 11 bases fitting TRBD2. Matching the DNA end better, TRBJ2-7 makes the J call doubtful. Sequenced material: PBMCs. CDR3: CASRLLAGALSEQYF. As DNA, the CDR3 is TGTGCCAGCAGACTACTAGCGGGGGCTTTATCCGAGCAGTACTTC.